What follows are 17 T cell receptor beta chains derived from one specimen sequenced in a study of T cells expressing NK-cell markers. Following a re-call of the 5' RACE reads, TCRdb has one entry per CDR3 protein and lacks DNA. The table lists about 410,000 distinct CDR3 sequences. Specimen: blood T cells: a sorted CD56 or NKG2C T cell subset, CD4+ or CD8+ T cells, or bulk PBMC T cells (not recorded which). These receptors originate from a woman aged 45-60 years in good health.

The V call is TRBV11-2, the J call TRBJ2-2; absent DNA, TCRdb's TRBD1 call cannot be checked. This CDR3 is 16 amino acids long. Germline V CDR1 and CDR2: SGHAT, FQNNGV. CDR3: CASSLDRVWVPGELFF.

The V gene is TRBV10-3, the J gene TRBJ2-1. Germline CDR1 and CDR2: ENHRY and SYGVKD. The CDR3 sequence is 15 residues long. CDR3 protein: CAIRSLGSSYNEQFF.

The chain links TRBV9 to TRBJ2-2; TCRdb names TRBD1, which stays unverified in the absence of DNA. Per germline, CDR1 SGDLS and CDR2 YYNGEE. This CDR3 is built from 18 residues. The CDR3 is CASSVDGAGAIASGELFF. Full variable domain (missing parts from reference TRBV9 and TRBJ2-2): DSGVTQTPKHLITATGQRVTLRCSPRSGDLSVYWYQQSLDQGLQFLIQYYNGEERAKGNILERFSAQQFPDLHSELNLSSLELGDSALYFCASSVDGAGAIASGELFFGEGSRLTVL.

This chain connects TRBV5-1 to TRBJ2-3; TCRdb's D call of TRBD1 is untestable without DNA. The germline CDR1 and CDR2 sequences are SGHRS and YFSETQ. This CDR3 spans 19 amino acids. The CDR3 loop reads CASSLTAPRGRTGTDTQYF. The complete variable domain, with remaining parts taken from reference TRBV5-1 and TRBJ2-3, reads KAGVTQTPRYLIKTRGQQVTLSCSPISGHRSVSWYQQTPGQGLQFLFEYFSETQRNKGNFPGRFSGRQFSNSRSEMNVSTLELGDSALYLCASSLTAPRGRTGTDTQYFGPGTRLTVL.

The chain couples TRBV6-5 to TRBJ2-1; the D call of TRBD2 rests on TCRdb alone, since no DNA is present to check it. The V gene's germline CDR1 is MNHEY and CDR2 SVGAGI. The CDR3 spans 14 residues. CDR3 region: CASMRLAGVSEQFF.

The chain joins TRBV12-3 or TRBV12-4 to TRBJ2-6. The CDR3 is 19 amino acids. CDR3 loop: CASSLVQRLLHSGANVLTF.

V and J are TRBV6-6 and TRBJ1-5. This CDR3 region has 12 residues. Germline V gives CDR1 MNHNY, CDR2 SVGAGI (reference sequence). CDR3 amino acids: CASSYPDQPQHF.

The chain links TRBV4-1 to TRBJ2-7; TCRdb's D call of TRBD2 is untestable without DNA. This CDR3 has 15 residues. CDR1 MGHRA and CDR2 YSYEKL come from the germline V gene. This CDR3 reads CASSQEHLAGREQYF.

The chain combines TRBV5-1 with TRBJ2-1. Germline CDR1 and CDR2: SGHRS and YFSETQ. The CDR3 spans 12 residues. CDR3: CASSRDFGEQFF.

The V call is TRBV12-3 or TRBV12-4, the J call TRBJ2-3. The CDR3 loop spans 13 amino acids. CDR3 residues: CASSSFSGDTQYF.

The V gene is TRBV12-3 or TRBV12-4, the J gene TRBJ2-7; lacking DNA, the TRBD2 call made by TCRdb goes unchecked. CDR3 size: 17 residues. CDR3 sequence reads: CASSLSSLAGVLVEQYF.

V and J are TRBV6-2 or TRBV6-3 and TRBJ2-7; TCRdb's D gene call, TRBD1, goes unchecked for lack of DNA. This CDR3 spans 13 amino acids. Germline CDR1 MNHEY, CDR2 SVGEGT. The CDR3 protein is CASAGTGEYEQYF.

The rearrangement joins TRBV7-9 to TRBJ2-5; TCRdb lists TRBD2, though no DNA is available to test this call. This CDR3 is 12 amino acids long. From germline, CDR1 is SEHNR and CDR2 FQNEAQ (reference sequence). The chain's CDR3 is CASSLAGEGPYF.

V gene TRBV25-1 combines with J gene TRBJ2-5; the D call of TRBD2 rests on TCRdb alone, since no DNA is present to check it. Per the germline V gene, CDR1 is MGHDK and CDR2 is SYGVNS. This CDR3 comprises 16 residues. This CDR3 reads CASSVLAGGYQETQYF.

J is TRBJ1-2 and V is TRBV6-1. Per the germline V gene, CDR1 is MNHNS and CDR2 is SASEGT. This CDR3 region has 15 residues. CDR3 loop: CASSEAVAVSRGYTF.

This sequence joins TRBV12-3 or TRBV12-4 and TRBJ1-3. This CDR3 is built from 14 residues. The CDR3 sequence: CASSFRTQGNTIYF.

The chain recombines TRBV19 with TRBJ2-1; TCRdb designates TRBD1, a call that cannot be tested without DNA. CDR3 length equals 16 residues. Germline V gene sequence: CDR1 LNHDA, CDR2 SQIVND (reference sequence). CDR3 in amino acids: CASNKLRGQGYNEQFF.